The 29 T cell receptor beta chains presented below share a single source sample, sequenced in a study of blood T cells in healthy people across ages. With a J-beta primer mix and a sample-barcoded 5' primer, a second PCR ran 7 to 11 cycles. Each CDR3 protein is one row after TCRdb ran MiXCR on the 5' RACE reads. The sample has approximately 2,000,000 distinct CDR3 sequences; 39% are singletons. The sequenced sample was blood. All receptors come from a human donor in good health.

The chain carries TRBV20-1 and TRBJ2-7; 12 bases match TRBD1. J gave up 6 bases and V 4 bases, and 7 bases lay outside the gene matches. There are 14 residues in the CDR3. CDR1 is DFQATT and CDR2 is SNEGSKA in the germline V gene (reference sequence). Here the CDR3 reads CSATPGTGGFEQYF. The CDR3 DNA reads TGCAGTGCTACACCCGGGACAGGGGGCTTCGAGCAGTACTTC.

This chain connects TRBV7-3 to TRBJ2-3; perhaps TRBD2 as D (6 bases). Trimming shortened V by 7 bases and J by 2 bases, and 16 bases separated the two germline ends. Germline loops: CDR1 SGHTA, CDR2 FQGTGA. The CDR3 runs to 15 residues. The CDR3 reads CASTPWGVNTDTQYF. The DNA for the CDR3 is TGTGCCAGCACCCCTTGGGGGGTAAACACAGATACGCAGTATTTT.

About this clonotype itself: The CDR3 carries no conserved terminal phenylalanine or tryptophan, so it likely arises from a read error. The chain carries TRBV7-2 and TRBJ2-4; TRBD2 matches 10 bases. This CDR3 contains 14 residues. The germline V gene has CDR1 SGHTA and CDR2 FQGNSA. V was pared by 4 bases and J by 13 bases, with 10 bases of the junction left unmatched. CDR3: CASSSLAGVGEQYL. CDR3 DNA sequence: TGTGCCAGCAGCTCTCTAGCGGGGGTGGGGGAGCAGTACCTC.

In its sample, this clonotype was seen a few times. V is TRBV5-1 and J is TRBJ2-1; 8 nucleotides agree with TRBD2. V shed 4 bases and J 9 bases; nucleotides not matched to a gene: 9. CDR3 length: 14 residues. From germline, CDR1 is SGHRS and CDR2 YFSETQ. In nucleotides, the CDR3 is TGCGCCAGCAGCCCCGGGGGGGGTTCCCTTGAGCAGTTCTTC. Its protein is CASSPGGGSLEQFF.

This chain connects TRBV2 to TRBJ1-2; D possibly corresponds to TRBD1 (6 bases). CDR3 length equals 15 residues. Germline-derived CDR1 and CDR2 are SNHLY and FYNNEI. Trimming took 4 bases from V and 6 from J, leaving 18 bases between them. The CDR3 sequence is CASSADGRGANGYTF. The CDR3 bases are TGTGCCAGCAGTGCAGACGGCAGGGGAGCTAATGGCTACACCTTC.

The chain links TRBV12-3 or TRBV12-4 to TRBJ2-7; perhaps TRBD1 as D (6 bases). This CDR3 region has 13 residues. V lost 6 bases and J 6 bases, leaving 15 bases between the germline ends. CDR3 residues: CASSPLIQGEQYF. The CDR3 region has the DNA TGTGCCAGCAGCCCCCTAATACAGGGCGAGCAGTACTTC.

This clonotype was seen a few times. The rearrangement links TRBV7-2 to TRBJ2-3; D tentatively reads TRBD1 or TRBD2 (5 bases each). The CDR3 totals 14 residues. Trimming left V 1 base short and J 4 bases short, with 9 bases between. CDR1 and CDR2 from the germline V gene are SGHTA and FQGNSA. This CDR3 reads CASSLEMGADTQYF. CDR3 DNA: TGTGCCAGCAGCTTAGAGATGGGGGCAGATACGCAGTATTTT.

This clonotype has only a few counts. The genes are TRBV20-1 and TRBJ2-1; 7 nucleotides match TRBD1. The CDR3 is made up of 16 amino acids. Germline V CDR1 and CDR2: DFQATT, SNEGSKA (reference sequence). Unmatched junction bases numbered 11, after V lost 2 bases and J lost 4 bases. In DNA form, the CDR3 reads TGCAGTGCTAGATTAATAACAGGGGAGTGGTACAATGAGCAGTTCTTC. This sequence encodes CSARLITGEWYNEQFF.

This clonotype has a handful of counts. The gene calls are TRBV6-2 or TRBV6-3 and TRBJ2-1; no clear D. The ends were cut back, 0 bases at V and 0 bases at J, with 6 bases in the middle. Germline V gene sequence: CDR1 MNHEY, CDR2 SVGEGT. The CDR3 is 15 residues long. CDR3 coding DNA: TGTGCCAGCAGTTACTCGAGCTTCTCCTACAATGAGCAGTTCTTC. It translates to CASSYSSFSYNEQFF.

This clonotype turned up a few times. The chain links TRBV4-3 to TRBJ2-1; TRBD2 aligns across 12 bases. The V segment lost 4 bases and the J segment 10 bases; nucleotides outside the gene matches: 8. Germline CDR1 LGHNA, CDR2 YSLEER. This CDR3 region has 15 residues. The DNA of the CDR3 is TGCGCCAGCAGCCCAGAGGTGGGGACTAGCGGGGAGCAGTTCTTC. Protein product: CASSPEVGTSGEQFF.

The chain couples TRBV20-1 to TRBJ1-2; tentatively, D is TRBD1 (5 bases). CDR1 and CDR2 (germline): DFQATT, SNEGSKA (reference sequence). The CDR3 loop spans 14 amino acids. V was cut by 3 bases and J by 4 bases, with 15 bases left in between. The CDR3 coding sequence is TGCAGTGCTAGCCTCCGCGGACAAGGCTATGGCTACACCTTC. This sequence encodes CSASLRGQGYGYTF.

This clonotype was seen repeatedly, ten times or more. The chain joins TRBV11-2 to TRBJ2-1, with TRBD1 identical over 9 bases. Looked up from germline, CDR1 is SGHAT and CDR2 is FQNNGV. Germline trimming cut 5 bases from V and 15 bases from J; bases unmatched to any gene: 14. This CDR3 region has 14 residues. CDR3 protein: CASSETRDREFPFF. The DNA for the CDR3 is TGTGCCAGCAGCGAGACCCGGGACAGGGAGTTTCCGTTCTTC.

For this clonotype: One junction end does not reproduce the germline sequence, and a read error may be involved. The chain has TRBV6-1 and TRBJ1-4, with no clear D. The V gene's germline CDR1 is MNHNS and CDR2 SASEGT. The CDR3 is made up of 16 amino acids. Here the CDR3 DNA reads TGCGCCAGCAGTGCATATTTCAGCGGTGGGAATGAAAAACTGTTTTTT. Translating it yields CASSAYFSGGNEKLFF.

The chain links TRBV20-1 to TRBJ1-1, with a tentative D call TRBD1 (6 bases). The CDR3 extends over 15 amino acids. Per the germline V gene, CDR1 is DFQATT and CDR2 is SNEGSKA (reference sequence). Trimming cost V 0 bases and J 1 base, with 12 bases left between them. CDR3 loop: CSARDPPTGNTEAFF. CDR3 DNA sequence: TGCAGTGCTAGAGATCCTCCGACAGGGAACACTGAAGCTTTCTTT.

The V call is TRBV5-6, the J call TRBJ2-7; D perhaps matches TRBD2 (6 bases). Germline loops: CDR1 SGHDT, CDR2 YYEEEE. CDR3 length: 14 residues. The V end lost 0 bases, the J end lost 4 bases, and 11 bases lay between the germline ends. CDR3 nucleotide sequence: TGTGCCAGCAGCTTGGGGGACTTTGATTACGAGCAGTACTTC. This gives the protein CASSLGDFDYEQYF.

This chain connects TRBV29-1 to TRBJ1-1, with D uncertain. The CDR3 extends over 12 amino acids. Deletions cut 5 bases from V and 5 bases from J, with 12 bases between. Looked up from germline, CDR1 is SQVTM and CDR2 is ANQGSEA. The CDR3 spells CSVSGPPTEAFF. The CDR3 DNA is TGCAGCGTTTCGGGCCCTCCGACTGAAGCTTTCTTT.

The CDR3 here is CASSYGARGHQPQHF. CDR3 coding DNA: TGTGCCAGCAGTTACGGGGCGCGGGGTCATCAGCCCCAGCATTTT. This sequence joins TRBV6-2 or TRBV6-3 and TRBJ1-5; a possible D gene is TRBD1 (5 bases). There are 15 residues in the CDR3. Trimming shortened V by 2 bases and J by 5 bases, and 13 bases separated the two germline ends. Germline CDR1 MNHEY, CDR2 SVGEGT.

The chain combines TRBV20-1 with TRBJ2-3; tentatively, D is TRBD2 (5 bases). CDR3 length: 16 residues. V lost 0 bases and J 3 bases, leaving 16 bases between the germline ends. Germline assignment: CDR1 DFQATT and CDR2 SNEGSKA (reference sequence). The CDR3 sequence is CSARDGGGWRTDTQYF. CDR3 DNA: TGCAGTGCTAGAGATGGTGGCGGTTGGAGGACAGATACGCAGTATTTT.

This clonotype was observed a handful of times. The V gene is TRBV15, the J gene TRBJ2-3; D ambiguous. Trimming took off 6 bases at V and 3 bases at J, with 7 bases between the two ends. CDR1 is LNHNV and CDR2 is YYDKDF in the germline V gene (reference sequence). The CDR3 consists of 12 residues. CDR3 bases: TGTGCCACCAGAAAGCTTACAGATACGCAGTATTTT. Its protein is CATRKLTDTQYF.

The count of this clonotype is one. The CDR3 DNA follows: TGTGCCAGCTCACCACCGGGAGATGAAGGCCCCACAGATACGCAGTATTTT. The encoded protein is CASSPPGDEGPTDTQYF. The chain has TRBV18 and TRBJ2-3, with a possible D match to TRBD2 (5 bases). The germline CDR1 and CDR2 sequences are KGHSH and LQKENI. V was cut by 0 bases and J by 2 bases, with 15 bases left in between. The CDR3 covers 17 residues.

Comment on this clonotype: The germline gene is not matched at one end of the junction; a read error may be the cause. V gene TRBV15 combines with J gene TRBJ2-3, with a tentative D call TRBD1 (6 bases). The germline V gene encodes CDR1 LNHNV and CDR2 YYDKDF (reference sequence). The CDR3 loop spans 15 amino acids. CDR3 loop: CAASGKDRFTDTQYF. CDR3 coding DNA: TGTGCCGCCAGCGGCAAGGACAGATTCACAGATACGCAGTATTTT.

This clonotype was seen a handful of times. The chain couples TRBV12-3 or TRBV12-4 to TRBJ2-7; 12 bases map to TRBD2. The CDR3 length is 16 residues. The V and J ends lost 5 bases and 1 base, in that order; junction bases with no gene match: 6. Written as DNA, the CDR3 is TGTGCCAGCAGTATCCCGACTAGCGGGGGATCCTACGAGCAGTACTTC. Residues: CASSIPTSGGSYEQYF.

The J gene is TRBJ1-2, the V gene TRBV5-5, with D perhaps matching TRBD1 (5 bases). Trimming took off 1 base at V and 7 bases at J, with 14 bases between the two ends. The germline V gene encodes CDR1 SGHKS and CDR2 YYEKEE (reference sequence). The CDR3 is 14 amino acids. The CDR3 is CASSLQGARRGYTF. CDR3 coding DNA: TGTGCCAGCAGCTTGCAGGGCGCGAGACGTGGCTACACCTTC.

V and J are TRBV4-1 and TRBJ1-1, with D possibly matching TRBD1 (6 bases). Germline V gene sequence: CDR1 MGHRA, CDR2 YSYEKL. Trimming left V 1 base short and J 1 base short, with 10 bases between. CDR3 length: 15 residues. The DNA for the CDR3 is TGCGCCAGCAGCCAAGTCGGCAGGGGGAACACTGAAGCTTTCTTT. Its translation is CASSQVGRGNTEAFF.

V and J are TRBV7-6 and TRBJ1-5, with D perhaps TRBD1 (5 bases). Per germline, CDR1 SGHVS and CDR2 FNYEAQ. The CDR3 runs 18 residues. V was shortened by 4 bases and J by 0 bases, with 19 bases between the two germline ends. This chain's CDR3 is CASSSSPRGTYSNQPQHF. The DNA of the CDR3 is TGTGCCAGCAGCTCATCCCCGCGGGGGACTTATAGCAATCAGCCCCAGCATTTT.

The CDR3 loop is CASLTPRGTQYF. For the CDR3, the DNA is TGCGCCAGCCTAACCCCTCGGGGCACGCAGTATTTT. The rearrangement links TRBV5-1 to TRBJ2-3; the D gene could be TRBD1 or TRBD2 (5 bases each). The CDR3 runs 12 residues. Germline lookup yields CDR1 SGHRS and CDR2 YFSETQ. Trimming shortened V by 7 bases and J by 9 bases, and 15 bases separated the two germline ends.

The CDR3 sequence is CASSLGSTVTYGYTF. The CDR3 region has the DNA TGTGCCAGCAGCTTGGGTTCTACAGTGACCTATGGCTACACCTTC. The chain joins TRBV13 to TRBJ1-2; unclear D gene. V lost 3 bases and J 4 bases, leaving 15 bases between the germline ends. Germline assignment: CDR1 PRHDT and CDR2 FYEKMQ (reference sequence). The CDR3 has 15 amino acids.

This sequence joins TRBV12-3 or TRBV12-4 and TRBJ1-2; 7 nucleotides line up with TRBD1. The CDR3 has 14 amino acids. Unmatched junction bases numbered 8, after V lost 6 bases and J lost 4 bases. CDR3: CASSWQGGPYGYTF. For the CDR3, the DNA is TGTGCCAGCAGCTGGCAGGGGGGCCCCTATGGCTACACCTTC.

This clonotype was seen a handful of times. The chain is built from TRBV7-2 and TRBJ2-7; D possibly matches TRBD1 or TRBD2 (6 bases each). Trimming removed 2 bases at V and 2 bases at J, with 16 bases between. In germline, CDR1 is SGHTA, CDR2 FQGNSA. This CDR3 spans 16 amino acids. DNA of the CDR3: TGTGCCAGCAGCTTAACATTAGGGGGGTCCCCCTACGAGCAGTACTTC. Its translation: CASSLTLGGSPYEQYF.